Presented here are 24 T cell receptor beta chains from one specimen sequenced in a study of T cell responses to AZD1222 COVID-19 vaccine. Sequenced by immunoSEQ multiplex PCR; TCRdb stores in-frame clones only, minus some. The sample gives nearly 200,000 clones, approximately 93% of which show up once; 0.9% to 1.1% is in the top ten. Sequenced material: peripheral blood, taken 28 days after the second AZD1222 dose. The origin of the receptors is an adult who received the AZD1222 COVID-19 vaccine.

The chain joins TRBV10-1 to TRBJ2-3; D is perhaps TRBD2 (6 bases). The germline CDR1 and CDR2 sequences are WNHNN and SYGVQD (reference sequence). The CDR3 runs 15 residues. V was shortened by 4 bases and J by 0 bases, with 11 bases between the two germline ends. Here the CDR3 DNA reads TGCGCCAGCAGTGCGGGGGATTCAAGCACAGATACGCAGTATTTT. This encodes CASSAGDSSTDTQYF.

This chain joins TRBV6-6 and TRBJ1-1, with D perhaps matching TRBD1 (6 bases). Germline loops: CDR1 MNHNY, CDR2 SVGAGI (reference sequence). Between the trimmed V and J ends, which lost 4 bases and 6 bases, there was a span of 12 bases. The CDR3 loop spans 13 amino acids. The CDR3: CASSLGGLAEAFF. CDR3 sequence (DNA): TGTGCCAGCAGTTTGGGGGGGCTAGCTGAAGCTTTCTTT.

The chain uses TRBV5-1 and TRBJ2-4; TRBD2 might be the D (6 bases). Trimming cost V 5 bases and J 7 bases, with 7 bases left between them. CDR3 length: 11 residues. From germline, CDR1 is SGHRS and CDR2 YFSETQ. The CDR3 protein is CASRAGNIQYF. Written as DNA, the CDR3 is TGCGCCAGCAGGGCGGGGAACATTCAGTACTTC. The variable domain in full, completed from reference TRBV5-1 and TRBJ2-4, reads KAGVTQTPRYLIKTRGQQVTLSCSPISGHRSVSWYQQTPGQGLQFLFEYFSETQRNKGNFPGRFSGRQFSNSRSEMNVSTLELGDSALYLCASRAGNIQYFGAGTRLSVL.

This rearrangement joins TRBV5-6 to TRBJ1-5, with 7 bases identical to TRBD1. The CDR3 length is 14 residues. The trim removed 2 bases at V and 5 bases at J, leaving 4 bases unmatched. CDR1 and CDR2 (germline): SGHDT, YYEEEE. The CDR3 DNA reads TGTGCCAGCAGCTTAGGACAGGCGGATCAGCCCCAGCATTTT. It translates to CASSLGQADQPQHF.

This chain links TRBV2 with TRBJ1-1; possible D gene TRBD1, 6 bases. CDR1 is SNHLY, CDR2 FYNNEI, per germline. Trimming cost V 8 bases and J 5 bases, with 24 bases left between them. This CDR3 has 16 amino acids. The chain's CDR3 is CASSAVYGGGGTEAFF. CDR3 DNA sequence: TGTGCCAGCTCCGCAGTTTACGGGGGCGGGGGAACTGAAGCTTTCTTT.

The J gene is TRBJ2-3, the V gene TRBV5-1; 14 nucleotides match TRBD2. The germline V gene has CDR1 SGHRS and CDR2 YFSETQ. Trimming at V came to 6 bases and at J to 6 bases, leaving 3 bases not matched to a gene. The CDR3 totals 14 residues. The CDR3 loop is CASTRTSGGDTQYF. The DNA of the CDR3 is TGCGCCAGCACCCGGACTAGCGGGGGGGATACGCAGTATTTT.

The chain links TRBV6-6 to TRBJ2-3, with 8 bases that match TRBD2. The V and J ends lost 0 bases and 2 bases, in that order; junction bases with no gene match: 1. Germline CDR1 MNHNY, CDR2 SVGAGI (reference sequence). The CDR3 extends over 15 amino acids. This chain's CDR3 is CASSYSSGNTDTQYF. Written as DNA, the CDR3 is TGTGCCAGCAGTTACTCTAGCGGGAACACAGATACGCAGTATTTT.

The CDR3 loop is CASSLSLAGVVPGELFF. The CDR3 bases are TGTGCCAGTAGTCTAAGTCTAGCGGGGGTAGTCCCCGGGGAGCTGTTTTTT. J is TRBJ2-2 and V is TRBV19; TRBD2 aligns across 10 bases. The CDR3 runs to 17 residues. CDR1 is LNHDA and CDR2 is SQIVND in the germline V gene (reference sequence). The V and J ends lost 5 bases and 6 bases, in that order; junction bases with no gene match: 12.

J is TRBJ2-7 and V is TRBV2, with D possibly TRBD1 on 6 matching bases. The CDR3 spans 14 residues. CDR1 SNHLY and CDR2 FYNNEI come from the germline V gene. V lost 4 bases to trimming and J lost 1 base, with 11 bases between them. CDR3 amino acids: CASSGADRSYEQYF. The CDR3 coding sequence is TGTGCCAGCAGTGGAGCCGACAGGTCCTACGAGCAGTACTTC.

This chain uses TRBV6-2 or TRBV6-3 with TRBJ1-1; D remains ambiguous. Germline-derived CDR1 and CDR2 are MNHEY and SVGEGT. This CDR3 has 15 residues. Trimming removed 6 bases at V and 10 bases at J, with 24 bases between. In DNA, the CDR3 is TGTGCCAGCAGCCGAACATCCCGACTGGCTACGGGAGCTTTCTTT. Its protein is CASSRTSRLATGAFF.

The V call is TRBV6-5, the J call TRBJ2-7; unclear D gene. Between the trimmed V and J ends, which lost 0 bases and 0 bases, there was a span of 12 bases. Germline lookup yields CDR1 MNHEY and CDR2 SVGAGI. This CDR3 comprises 16 residues. The CDR3 spells CASSYSRQAASYEQYF. In nucleotides, the CDR3 is TGTGCCAGCAGTTACTCTAGGCAGGCTGCCTCCTACGAGCAGTACTTC.

This rearrangement joins TRBV7-3 to TRBJ1-1; a weak D match, TRBD1 (5 bases). Trimming took 2 bases from V and 1 from J, leaving 14 bases between them. This CDR3 comprises 16 residues. Germline lookup yields CDR1 SGHTA and CDR2 FQGTGA. CDR3 nucleotides: TGTGCCAGCAGCTTAGTGGCAGGGTTACCGAACACTGAAGCTTTCTTT. Amino acid sequence: CASSLVAGLPNTEAFF.

V is TRBV18 and J is TRBJ1-4; a possible D gene is TRBD1 (6 bases). V lost 2 bases to trimming and J lost 7 bases, with 17 bases between them. Germline loops: CDR1 KGHSH, CDR2 LQKENI. The CDR3 runs to 16 residues. This CDR3 reads CASSPNQGRASEKLFF. The DNA for the CDR3 is TGTGCCAGCTCACCAAACCAGGGGAGAGCCTCTGAAAAACTGTTTTTT.

V gene TRBV2 combines with J gene TRBJ2-4, with D unclear. Germline assignment: CDR1 SNHLY and CDR2 FYNNEI. Trimming took off 3 bases at V and 0 bases at J, with 12 bases between the two ends. The CDR3 has 16 amino acids. This chain's CDR3 is CASSDSLSLAKNIQYF. DNA for the CDR3: TGTGCCAGCAGTGACAGTCTGTCTCTAGCCAAAAACATTCAGTACTTC.

The chain is built from TRBV6-2 or TRBV6-3 and TRBJ1-3; a possible D gene is TRBD1 (5 bases). Trimming took 4 bases from V and 0 from J, leaving 16 bases between them. The CDR3 runs to 17 residues. Germline V CDR1 and CDR2: MNHEY, SVGEGT. In DNA form, the CDR3 reads TGTGCCAGCAGTTTACAGGATCCTCGACTCTCTGGAAACACCATATATTTT. This gives the protein CASSLQDPRLSGNTIYF.

This clone has a single count. The gene calls are TRBV19 and TRBJ2-5; D is possibly TRBD1 (5 bases). The V end lost 0 bases, the J end lost 1 base, and 6 bases lay between the germline ends. The CDR3 contains 14 residues. Germline V CDR1 and CDR2: LNHDA, SQIVND (reference sequence). The CDR3, as DNA: TGTGCCAGTAGTATAGATACAGGCCAAGAGACCCAGTACTTC. It codes for CASSIDTGQETQYF. Filled out from reference TRBV19 and TRBJ2-5, the complete variable domain reads DGGITQSPKYLFRKEGQNVTLSCEQNLNHDAMYWYRQDPGQGLRLIYYSQIVNDFQKGDIAEGYSVSREKKESFPLTVTSAQKNPTAFYLCASSIDTGQETQYFGPGTRLLVL.

V and J are TRBV11-2 and TRBJ2-7, with 10 bases lining up with TRBD2. The CDR3 length is 15 residues. Germline assignment: CDR1 SGHAT and CDR2 FQNNGV. Losses at the gene ends were 1 base for V and 6 bases for J; bases not matched to a gene: 6. The CDR3 is CASSLAASGGPEQYF. CDR3 nucleotide sequence: TGTGCCAGCAGCTTAGCGGCTAGCGGGGGACCCGAGCAGTACTTC.

J is TRBJ1-5 and V is TRBV7-8, with D possibly TRBD1 on 6 matching bases. Trimming cost V 1 base and J 0 bases, with 10 bases left between them. Germline V CDR1 and CDR2: SGHVS, FQNEAQ. The CDR3 extends over 16 amino acids. CDR3 residues: CASSLVGQNSNQPQHF. The CDR3 nucleotides are TGTGCCAGCAGCTTAGTGGGACAAAATAGCAATCAGCCCCAGCATTTT.

The chain couples TRBV7-3 to TRBJ2-1; 11 bases match TRBD2. V trimming: 2 bases; J trimming: 2 bases; junction bases outside the gene matches: 8. Germline values: CDR1 SGHTA, CDR2 FQGTGA. The CDR3 runs 18 residues. The CDR3 nucleotides read TGTGCCAGCAGCTTACCATCGACTAGCGGGGACCCCTACAATGAGCAGTTCTTC. Its protein product is CASSLPSTSGDPYNEQFF. Together with reference TRBV7-3 and TRBJ2-1, the CDR3 gives the full variable domain: GAGVSQTPSNKVTEKGKYVELRCDPISGHTALYWYRQSLGQGPEFLIYFQGTGAADDSGLPNDRFFAVRPEGSVSTLKIQRTERGDSAVYLCASSLPSTSGDPYNEQFFGPGTRLTVL.

The chain has TRBV5-6 and TRBJ1-2, with no clear D. V lost 7 bases to trimming and J lost 0 bases, with 13 bases between them. The CDR3 length is 14 residues. Germline V gene data show CDR1 as SGHDT and CDR2 as YYEEEE. CDR3 DNA: TGTGCCAGCGGCCTGGGGTACTCTAACTATGGCTACACCTTC. It is translated as CASGLGYSNYGYTF.

The chain has TRBV11-2 and TRBJ1-2, with D hard to call. The CDR3 is made up of 13 amino acids. Between the trimmed V and J ends, which lost 4 bases and 8 bases, there was a span of 14 bases. Germline loops: CDR1 SGHAT, CDR2 FQNNGV. CDR3 sequence: CASSSYEAGGYTF. CDR3 bases: TGTGCCAGCAGCTCCTATGAGGCTGGGGGCTACACCTTC. Supplemented by reference TRBV11-2 and TRBJ1-2, the full variable domain reads EAGVAQSPRYKIIEKRQSVAFWCNPISGHATLYWYQQILGQGPKLLIQFQNNGVVDDSQLPKDRFSAERLKGVDSTLKIQPAKLEDSAVYLCASSSYEAGGYTFGSGTRLTVV.

V usage is TRBV7-2 and J usage is TRBJ1-5, with D possibly matching TRBD1 (5 bases). The germline V and J ends were trimmed by 5 bases and 0 bases, with 11 bases remaining between them. The CDR3 sequence is 15 residues long. The V gene's germline CDR1 is SGHTA and CDR2 FQGNSA. CDR3 residues: CASSMWGSSNQPQHF. CDR3 DNA: TGTGCCAGCAGCATGTGGGGGAGTAGCAATCAGCCCCAGCATTTT.

The chain employs TRBV5-4 and TRBJ1-5; TRBD1 matches at 7 bases. From germline, CDR1 is SGHNT and CDR2 YYREEE (reference sequence). The CDR3 extends over 14 amino acids. The V and J ends lost 2 bases and 1 base, in that order; junction bases with no gene match: 0. CDR3 DNA: TGTGCCAGCAGCTTCAGGGGGAGCAATCAGCCCCAGCATTTT. Its protein product is CASSFRGSNQPQHF.

The chain couples TRBV6-4 to TRBJ2-1; weak D call: TRBD2 (6 bases). The CDR3 is made up of 15 amino acids. Germline V gene sequence: CDR1 MRHNA, CDR2 SNTAGT. V dropped 5 bases and J dropped 5 bases, with 16 bases sitting between them. For the CDR3, the DNA is TGTGCCAGCAGTCCGGGGAGGCCACGTGACAATGAGCAGTTCTTC. The encoded protein is CASSPGRPRDNEQFF.